What follows describes a single TCR beta chain. The data derive from a study of technical replicates of blood from a handful of donors. The table came from immunoSEQ multiplex PCR; TCRdb's copy has only in-frame clones and leaves some out. The sample shows over 50,000 clones, around 86% of them seen only once. V gave up 2 bases and J gave up 0 bases, with 11 bases separating them. Germline CDR1 MNHNS, CDR2 SASEGT. The CDR3 covers 16 residues. This chain links TRBV6-1 with TRBJ1-3, with D hard to call. Sample: PBMCs. The receptor's source is a human donor in good health. Some clones in this sample may be carry-over from other donors' samples. CDR3 DNA sequence: TGTGCCAGCAGTGAAATCCGGCGGAGCTCTGGAAACACCATATATTTT. Amino acid sequence: CASSEIRRSSGNTIYF.